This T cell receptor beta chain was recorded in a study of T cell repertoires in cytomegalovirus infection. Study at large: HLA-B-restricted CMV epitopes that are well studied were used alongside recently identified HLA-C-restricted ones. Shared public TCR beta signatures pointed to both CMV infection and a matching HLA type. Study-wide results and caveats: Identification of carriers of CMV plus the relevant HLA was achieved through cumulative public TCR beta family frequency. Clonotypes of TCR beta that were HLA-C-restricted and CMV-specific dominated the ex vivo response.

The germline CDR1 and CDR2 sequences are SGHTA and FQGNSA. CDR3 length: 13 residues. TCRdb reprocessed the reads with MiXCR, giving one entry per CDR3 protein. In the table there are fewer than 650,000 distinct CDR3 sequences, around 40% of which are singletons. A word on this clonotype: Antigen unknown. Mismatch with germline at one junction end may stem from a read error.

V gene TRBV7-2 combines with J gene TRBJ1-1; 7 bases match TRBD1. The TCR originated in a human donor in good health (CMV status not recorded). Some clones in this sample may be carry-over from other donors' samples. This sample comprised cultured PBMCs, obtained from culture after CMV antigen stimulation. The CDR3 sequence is CASSPDRYTEDFF. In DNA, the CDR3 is TGTGCCAGCAGCCCGGACAGGTACACTGAAGATTTCTTC.